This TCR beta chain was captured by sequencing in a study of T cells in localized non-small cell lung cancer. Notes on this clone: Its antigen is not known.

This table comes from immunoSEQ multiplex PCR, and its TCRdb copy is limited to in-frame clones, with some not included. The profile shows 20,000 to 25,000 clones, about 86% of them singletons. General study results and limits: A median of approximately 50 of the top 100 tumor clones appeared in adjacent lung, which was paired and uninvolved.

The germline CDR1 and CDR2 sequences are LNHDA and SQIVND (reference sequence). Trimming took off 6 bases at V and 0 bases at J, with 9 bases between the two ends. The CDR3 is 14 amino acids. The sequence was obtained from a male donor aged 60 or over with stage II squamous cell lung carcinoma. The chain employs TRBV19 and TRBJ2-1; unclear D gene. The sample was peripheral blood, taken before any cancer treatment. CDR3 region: CASRSQSSYNEQFF. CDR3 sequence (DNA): TGTGCCAGTAGATCCCAAAGCTCCTACAATGAGCAGTTCTTC.